This T cell receptor beta chain was found in a study of T cell responses to AZD1222 COVID-19 vaccine. Whole-study findings and limits: Mostly white British, mostly female donors; authors suggested clonal diversity may be underestimated. When two AZD1222 doses had been given, Spike-specific TCR breadth and depth rose. Among AZD1222 vaccinees, only five or six were seropositive at baseline. Vaccine-related CD4 TCRs covered spike, predominating at 160-218 and 743-854.

The assay was immunoSEQ multiplex PCR, and TCRdb's table has in-frame clones only and misses some. The sample has 150,000 to 200,000 clones; just over 85% are singletons. Germline V gene data show CDR1 as ENHRY and CDR2 as SYGVKD. Trimming took 4 bases from V and 5 from J; bases not matched to a gene: 14. The CDR3 contains 17 residues. In regard to this clone: No antigen is known for it.

The specimen was peripheral blood, collected 28 days after the second AZD1222 dose. This sequence originates from an adult who received the AZD1222 COVID-19 vaccine. The gene calls are TRBV10-3 and TRBJ2-5; 9 positions agree with TRBD2. CDR3 DNA: TGTGCCATCAGTGGGGGGACTAGCAATCCGGCTTGGGAGACCCAGTACTTC. It specifies CAISGGTSNPAWETQYF.